This TCR beta chain was sequenced in a study of blood T cell repertoires in COVID-19. Germline V gene data show CDR1 as LGHDT and CDR2 as YNNKEL (reference sequence). J gave up 8 bases and V 2 bases, and 8 bases lay outside the gene matches. The CDR3 is made up of 16 amino acids. Generated by immunoSEQ multiplex PCR, the TCRdb table keeps only in-frame clones and is missing some. The table shows roughly 40,000 clones, with around 89% occurring only once. The rearrangement uses TRBV3-1 (or the pseudogene TRBV3-2) and TRBJ2-2; 10 nucleotides align to TRBD2. Material for sequencing was peripheral blood. The source is a human donor in a cohort sampled during active COVID-19. This CDR3 reads CASSQSSGGVRGELFF. The CDR3 DNA sequence: TGTGCCAGCAGCCAATCTAGCGGGGGAGTCCGGGGGGAGCTGTTTTTT.